The rows below give T cell receptor beta chains drawn from one sample of a study of T-cell memory formation after mild COVID-19. Each CDR3 protein is one row after TCRdb ran MiXCR on the 5' RACE reads. The data hold roughly 340,000 distinct CDR3 sequences, with roughly 15% observed a single time. The source material was PBMCs or a T cell subset sorted from them (not recorded which). All receptors come from a man aged 18 to 35 who had mild COVID-19 (a few samples of this study predate the infection). Cell type and time point are not known. Both conserved end residues are part of each CDR3. The D gene is left open where the match is weak. Not every row has a clone size; where given, it reads once, few, many or a size class.

d_gene: TRBD1
j_gene: TRBJ1-4
v_gene: TRBV28
abundance: .
CDR3aa: CASGMVQGSTNEKLFF
CDR3nt: TGTGCCAGCGGGATGGTACAGGGGTCAACTAATGAAAAACTGTTTTTT

d_gene: TRBD1
j_gene: TRBJ2-7
v_gene: TRBV6-2/TRBV6-3
abundance: few
CDR3aa: CASTQGADEQYF
CDR3nt: TGTGCCAGCACCCAGGGGGCTGACGAGCAGTACTTC

d_gene: .
j_gene: TRBJ1-1
v_gene: TRBV3-1
abundance: many
CDR3aa: CASSQEAGTEAFF
CDR3nt: TGTGCCAGCAGCCAAGAGGCGGGCACTGAAGCTTTCTTT

d_gene: TRBD2
j_gene: TRBJ2-7
v_gene: TRBV18
abundance: few
CDR3aa: CASSPRSSGGNEQYF
CDR3nt: TGTGCCAGCTCACCACGGTCCAGCGGGGGTAACGAGCAGTACTTC

d_gene: TRBD1
j_gene: TRBJ1-1
v_gene: TRBV18
abundance: .
CDR3aa: CASSSTGGDTEAFF
CDR3nt: TGTGCCAGCTCGTCCACAGGGGGTGACACTGAAGCTTTCTTT

d_gene: .
j_gene: TRBJ1-1
v_gene: TRBV5-1
abundance: many
CDR3aa: CANLEADEAFF
CDR3nt: TGCGCCAACCTGGAGGCAGACGAAGCTTTCTTT

d_gene: .
j_gene: TRBJ2-6
v_gene: TRBV18
abundance: few
CDR3aa: CASSPPPPGVGGANVLTF
CDR3nt: TGTGCCAGCTCACCCCCCCCCCCAGGGGTTGGTGGGGCCAACGTCCTGACTTTC

d_gene: TRBD2
j_gene: TRBJ2-5
v_gene: TRBV7-9
abundance: .
CDR3aa: CASNRVLAGGPETQYF
CDR3nt: TGTGCCAGCAACCGCGTTCTAGCGGGGGGCCCAGAGACCCAGTACTTC

d_gene: .
j_gene: TRBJ1-1
v_gene: TRBV4-1
abundance: few
CDR3aa: CASSQDRQANTEAFF
CDR3nt: TGCGCCAGCAGCCAAGATCGTCAGGCGAACACTGAAGCTTTCTTT

d_gene: TRBD2
j_gene: TRBJ2-3
v_gene: TRBV6-5
abundance: few
CDR3aa: CASTVAGGGGDTQYF
CDR3nt: TGTGCCAGCACCGTAGCGGGGGGCGGTGGAGATACGCAGTATTTT

d_gene: .
j_gene: TRBJ2-5
v_gene: TRBV4-2
abundance: few
CDR3aa: CASTIGAGLQETQYF
CDR3nt: TGTGCCAGCACGATAGGGGCGGGGCTCCAAGAGACCCAGTACTTC

d_gene: .
j_gene: TRBJ2-7
v_gene: TRBV6-6
abundance: .
CDR3aa: CASSTTGEGGSEQYF
CDR3nt: TGTGCCAGCAGTACGACAGGGGAGGGAGGGAGCGAGCAGTACTTC

d_gene: .
j_gene: TRBJ1-2
v_gene: TRBV6-2/TRBV6-3
abundance: .
CDR3aa: CASSYTGRIDYGYTF
CDR3nt: TGTGCCAGCAGTTATACCGGACGAATCGACTATGGCTACACCTTC

d_gene: TRBD1
j_gene: TRBJ1-2
v_gene: TRBV5-5
abundance: few
CDR3aa: CASSFRGRDGYTF
CDR3nt: TGTGCCAGCAGCTTCAGGGGGCGTGATGGCTACACCTTC

d_gene: .
j_gene: TRBJ2-2
v_gene: TRBV4-1
abundance: many
CDR3aa: CASSQGVGGGGELFF
CDR3nt: TGCGCCAGCAGCCAAGGGGTAGGGGGAGGCGGGGAGCTGTTTTTT

d_gene: TRBD2
j_gene: TRBJ2-1
v_gene: TRBV7-3
abundance: .
CDR3aa: CASSPHSGAPYNEQFF
CDR3nt: TGTGCCAGCAGCCCTCATAGCGGGGCCCCCTACAATGAGCAGTTCTTC

d_gene: TRBD1
j_gene: TRBJ2-5
v_gene: TRBV4-3
abundance: .
CDR3aa: CASSQDPGRGPVETQYF
CDR3nt: TGCGCCAGCAGCCAAGATCCCGGCAGGGGGCCGGTGGAGACCCAGTACTTC

d_gene: .
j_gene: TRBJ2-5
v_gene: TRBV30
abundance: few
CDR3aa: CAAHPGQGQETQYF
CDR3nt: TGTGCCGCGCACCCGGGCCAGGGACAAGAGACCCAGTACTTC

d_gene: TRBD1
j_gene: TRBJ1-1
v_gene: TRBV7-9
abundance: few
CDR3aa: CASSAQGAGEAFF
CDR3nt: TGTGCCAGCAGCGCTCAGGGGGCGGGCGAAGCTTTCTTT

d_gene: .
j_gene: TRBJ1-2
v_gene: TRBV5-1
abundance: few
CDR3aa: CASSLESGNYGYTF
CDR3nt: TGCGCCAGCAGCTTGGAGTCAGGAAACTATGGCTACACCTTC

d_gene: .
j_gene: TRBJ2-1
v_gene: TRBV5-1
abundance: few
CDR3aa: CASSLDWGTYNEQFF
CDR3nt: TGCGCCAGCAGCTTGGACTGGGGGACCTACAATGAGCAGTTCTTC

d_gene: .
j_gene: TRBJ2-3
v_gene: TRBV6-2/TRBV6-3
abundance: .
CDR3aa: CASSPSSGPRTDTQYF
CDR3nt: TGTGCCAGCAGCCCCTCGAGCGGTCCACGGACGGATACGCAGTATTTT

d_gene: TRBD1
j_gene: TRBJ1-4
v_gene: TRBV7-9
abundance: .
CDR3aa: CASSSQGPYEKLFF
CDR3nt: TGTGCCAGCAGTTCACAGGGGCCTTATGAAAAACTGTTTTTT

d_gene: .
j_gene: TRBJ1-5
v_gene: TRBV9
abundance: .
CDR3aa: CASSSTGTPNQPQHF
CDR3nt: TGTGCCAGCAGCAGTACCGGGACCCCAAATCAGCCCCAGCATTTT

d_gene: .
j_gene: TRBJ2-2
v_gene: TRBV7-2
abundance: .
CDR3aa: CASSLARGGELFF
CDR3nt: TGTGCCAGCAGCTTAGCTAGAGGCGGGGAGCTGTTTTTT

d_gene: TRBD2
j_gene: TRBJ2-3
v_gene: TRBV24-1
abundance: many
CDR3aa: CATGQRGSSTDTQYF
CDR3nt: TGTGCCACCGGGCAGCGGGGGTCTAGCACAGATACGCAGTATTTT

d_gene: TRBD2
j_gene: TRBJ2-1
v_gene: TRBV5-1
abundance: few
CDR3aa: CASGSEAGNYNEQFF
CDR3nt: TGCGCCAGCGGATCCGAAGCGGGGAATTACAATGAGCAGTTCTTC

d_gene: TRBD1
j_gene: TRBJ1-2
v_gene: TRBV12-5
abundance: few
CDR3aa: CASARWDRAYGYTF
CDR3nt: TGTGCTAGTGCCCGGTGGGACAGGGCCTATGGCTACACCTTC

d_gene: TRBD1
j_gene: TRBJ2-3
v_gene: TRBV6-5
abundance: many
CDR3aa: CASSPTDRGPTDTQYF
CDR3nt: TGTGCCAGCAGTCCAACGGACAGGGGGCCCACAGATACGCAGTATTTT

d_gene: .
j_gene: TRBJ2-5
v_gene: TRBV12-3/TRBV12-4
abundance: few
CDR3aa: CASSSQASETQYF
CDR3nt: TGTGCCAGCAGTTCCCAGGCGTCGGAGACCCAGTACTTC

d_gene: TRBD2
j_gene: TRBJ2-2
v_gene: TRBV27
abundance: .
CDR3aa: CASSQPGGHGTGELFF
CDR3nt: TGTGCCAGCAGTCAGCCGGGGGGGCATGGCACCGGGGAGCTGTTTTTT

d_gene: .
j_gene: TRBJ2-3
v_gene: TRBV7-2
abundance: many
CDR3aa: CASGKLSGSTDTQYF
CDR3nt: TGTGCCAGCGGCAAACTCAGCGGGAGCACAGATACGCAGTATTTT

d_gene: TRBD2
j_gene: TRBJ2-3
v_gene: TRBV20-1
abundance: .
CDR3aa: CSARDRSGRDTQYF
CDR3nt: TGCAGTGCTAGAGATCGGAGCGGGAGGGATACGCAGTATTTT

d_gene: .
j_gene: TRBJ1-1
v_gene: TRBV20-1
abundance: few
CDR3aa: CSARSGLSTEAFF
CDR3nt: TGCAGTGCTAGGTCCGGGCTTTCCACTGAAGCTTTCTTT

d_gene: TRBD2
j_gene: TRBJ2-2
v_gene: TRBV5-1
abundance: .
CDR3aa: CASSEGVAGATTGELFF
CDR3nt: TGCGCCAGCAGCGAGGGCGTAGCGGGGGCCACCACCGGGGAGCTGTTTTTT

d_gene: .
j_gene: TRBJ2-7
v_gene: TRBV20-1
abundance: few
CDR3aa: CSARDIFYEQYF
CDR3nt: TGCAGTGCTAGGGACATCTTCTACGAGCAGTACTTC

d_gene: .
j_gene: TRBJ1-1
v_gene: TRBV25-1
abundance: many
CDR3aa: CASRLPGYGNTEAFF
CDR3nt: TGTGCCAGCAGACTTCCAGGGTACGGGAACACTGAAGCTTTCTTT

d_gene: .
j_gene: TRBJ1-1
v_gene: TRBV20-1
abundance: few
CDR3aa: CSARRELNTEAFF
CDR3nt: TGCAGTGCTAGGAGAGAGCTGAACACTGAAGCTTTCTTT

d_gene: .
j_gene: TRBJ1-2
v_gene: TRBV6-1
abundance: many
CDR3aa: CASSERGYGYTF
CDR3nt: TGTGCCAGCAGTGAACGGGGTTATGGCTACACCTTC

d_gene: .
j_gene: TRBJ2-3
v_gene: TRBV7-2
abundance: few
CDR3aa: CASSLRGQYF
CDR3nt: TGTGCCAGCAGCTTACGGGGGCAGTATTTT

d_gene: .
j_gene: TRBJ2-7
v_gene: TRBV6-2/TRBV6-3
abundance: many
CDR3aa: CASSGTEPYEQYF
CDR3nt: TGTGCCAGCAGTGGGACCGAACCCTACGAGCAGTACTTC

d_gene: .
j_gene: TRBJ1-2
v_gene: TRBV5-6
abundance: few
CDR3aa: CASSLWQNDYGYTF
CDR3nt: TGTGCCAGCAGCTTGTGGCAGAACGACTATGGCTACACCTTC

d_gene: .
j_gene: TRBJ2-5
v_gene: TRBV7-2
abundance: .
CDR3aa: CASSLHRADETQYF
CDR3nt: TGTGCCAGCAGTTTACACAGGGCCGACGAGACCCAGTACTTC

d_gene: .
j_gene: TRBJ1-3
v_gene: TRBV9
abundance: few
CDR3aa: CASSVGEDRGNTIYF
CDR3nt: TGTGCCAGCAGCGTAGGGGAGGATAGGGGAAACACCATATATTTT